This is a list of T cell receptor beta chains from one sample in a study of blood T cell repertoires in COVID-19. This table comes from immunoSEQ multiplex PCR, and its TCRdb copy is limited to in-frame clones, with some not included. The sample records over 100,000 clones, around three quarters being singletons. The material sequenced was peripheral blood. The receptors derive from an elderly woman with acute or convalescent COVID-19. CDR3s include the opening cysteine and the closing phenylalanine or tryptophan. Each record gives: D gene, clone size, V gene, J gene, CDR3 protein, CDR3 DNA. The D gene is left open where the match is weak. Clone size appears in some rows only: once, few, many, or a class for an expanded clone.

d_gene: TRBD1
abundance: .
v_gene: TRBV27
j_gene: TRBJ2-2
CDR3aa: CASRIGTASTGELFF
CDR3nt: TGTGCCAGCAGGATCGGGACAGCTTCGACGGGGGAGCTGTTTTTT

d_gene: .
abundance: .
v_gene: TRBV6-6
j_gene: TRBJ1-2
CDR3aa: CASSSQGIYGYTF
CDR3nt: TGTGCCAGCAGTTCCCAGGGAATCTATGGCTACACCTTC

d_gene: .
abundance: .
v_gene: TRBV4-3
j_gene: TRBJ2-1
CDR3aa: CASSHAGGVYNEQFF
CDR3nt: TGCGCCAGCAGCCACGCGGGCGGGGTCTACAATGAGCAGTTCTTC

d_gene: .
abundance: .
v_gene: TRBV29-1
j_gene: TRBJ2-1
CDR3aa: CSVETLAANEQFF
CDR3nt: TGCAGCGTTGAAACGCTAGCAGCCAATGAGCAGTTCTTC

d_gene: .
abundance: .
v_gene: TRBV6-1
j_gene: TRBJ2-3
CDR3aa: CASSEMAVSTDTQYF
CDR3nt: TGTGCCAGCAGTGAAATGGCGGTCAGCACAGATACGCAGTATTTT

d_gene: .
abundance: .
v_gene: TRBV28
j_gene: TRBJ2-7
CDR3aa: CASSLLPDSSTYEQYF
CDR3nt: TGTGCCAGCAGTTTACTCCCAGACTCCTCAACCTACGAGCAGTACTTC

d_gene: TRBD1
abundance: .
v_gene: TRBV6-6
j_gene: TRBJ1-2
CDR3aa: CASRPPGTAYGYTF
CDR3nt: TGTGCCAGCAGGCCCCCCGGGACAGCGTATGGCTACACCTTC

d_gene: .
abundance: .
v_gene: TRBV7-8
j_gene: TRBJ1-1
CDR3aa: CASSSYLNTEAFF
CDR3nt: TGTGCCAGCAGCTCATACTTGAACACTGAAGCTTTCTTT

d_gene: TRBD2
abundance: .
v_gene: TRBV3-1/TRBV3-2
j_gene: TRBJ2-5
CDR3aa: CASSLPLSGGTKETQYF
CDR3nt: TGTGCCAGCAGCCTTCCACTTAGCGGGGGGACCAAAGAGACCCAGTACTTC

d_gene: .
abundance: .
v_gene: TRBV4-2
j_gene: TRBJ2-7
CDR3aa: CASSQVSDYSYEQYF
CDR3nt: TGTGCCAGCAGCCAAGTTAGCGATTACTCCTACGAGCAGTACTTC

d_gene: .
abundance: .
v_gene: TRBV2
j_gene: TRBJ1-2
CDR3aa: CASSDVGSGVGYTF
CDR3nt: TGTGCCAGCAGTGACGTTGGTTCAGGGGTAGGCTACACCTTC

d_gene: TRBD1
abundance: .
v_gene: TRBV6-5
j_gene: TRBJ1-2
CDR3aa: CASSVDRDDGYTF
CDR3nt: TGTGCCAGCAGCGTGGACAGGGACGATGGCTACACCTTC

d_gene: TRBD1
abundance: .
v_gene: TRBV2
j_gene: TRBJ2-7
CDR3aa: CASSEMGQGADEQYF
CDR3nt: TGTGCCAGCAGTGAAATGGGACAGGGGGCGGACGAGCAGTACTTC

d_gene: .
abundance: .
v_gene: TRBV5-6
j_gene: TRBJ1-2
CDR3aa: CASSPPGNNYGYTF
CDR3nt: TGTGCCAGCAGCCCCCCGGGGAATAACTATGGCTACACCTTC

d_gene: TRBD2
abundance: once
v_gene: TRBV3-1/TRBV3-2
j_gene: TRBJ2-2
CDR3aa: CARSRGVNTGELFF
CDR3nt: TGTGCCAGGAGTCGGGGGGTTAACACCGGGGAGCTGTTTTTT

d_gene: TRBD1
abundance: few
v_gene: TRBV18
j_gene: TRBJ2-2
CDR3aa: CASSLSTPGQGTGELFF
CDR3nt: TGTGCCAGCTCACTTTCTACTCCGGGACAGGGAACCGGGGAGCTGTTTTTT

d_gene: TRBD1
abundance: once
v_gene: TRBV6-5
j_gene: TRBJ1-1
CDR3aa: CASGTVMNTEAFF
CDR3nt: TGTGCCAGCGGGACAGTCATGAACACTGAAGCTTTCTTT

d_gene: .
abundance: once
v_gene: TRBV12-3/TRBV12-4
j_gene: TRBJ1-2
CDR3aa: CASSQTEVYGYTF
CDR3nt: TGTGCCAGCAGTCAAACTGAGGTCTATGGCTACACCTTC

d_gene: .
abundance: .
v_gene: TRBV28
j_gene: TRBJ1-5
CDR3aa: CASRLGQGFNQPQHF
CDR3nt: TGTGCCAGCAGATTAGGGCAGGGATTCAATCAGCCCCAGCATTTT

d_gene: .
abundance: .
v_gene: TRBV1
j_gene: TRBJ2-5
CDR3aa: CTSSQDFPTSGKETQYF
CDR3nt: TGCACCAGCAGCCAAGACTTTCCGACTAGCGGGAAAGAGACCCAGTACTTC

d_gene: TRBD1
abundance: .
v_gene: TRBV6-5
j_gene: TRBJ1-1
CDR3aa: CASSSQWTGNTEAFF
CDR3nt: TGTGCCAGCAGCTCCCAGTGGACAGGGAACACTGAAGCTTTCTTT

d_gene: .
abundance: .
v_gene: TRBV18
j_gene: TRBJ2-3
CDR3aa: CASSPLGGGTDTQYF
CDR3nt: TGTGCCAGCTCACCACTGGGGGGTGGCACAGATACGCAGTATTTT

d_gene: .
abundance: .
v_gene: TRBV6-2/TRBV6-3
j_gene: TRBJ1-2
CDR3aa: CASSPSWGRGWYGYTF
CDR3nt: TGTGCCAGCAGCCCCAGCTGGGGGCGAGGTTGGTATGGCTACACCTTC

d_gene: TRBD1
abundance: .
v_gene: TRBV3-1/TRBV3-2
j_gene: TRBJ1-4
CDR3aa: CASRPTGGNEKLFF
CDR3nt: TGTGCCAGCAGACCCACAGGGGGCAATGAAAAACTGTTTTTT

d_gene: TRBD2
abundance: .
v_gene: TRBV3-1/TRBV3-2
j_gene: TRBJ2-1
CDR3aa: CASSQDPGGPNNEQFF
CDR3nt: TGTGCCAGCAGCCAAGATCCGGGGGGGCCTAACAATGAGCAGTTCTTC

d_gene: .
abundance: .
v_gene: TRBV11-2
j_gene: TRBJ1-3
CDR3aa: CASSKVGAGNTIYF
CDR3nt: TGTGCCAGCAGCAAGGTGGGGGCCGGAAACACCATATATTTT

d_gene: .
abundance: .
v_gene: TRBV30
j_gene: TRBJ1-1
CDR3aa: CAWIPQAARTEAFF
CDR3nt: TGTGCCTGGATCCCACAGGCGGCTCGAACTGAAGCTTTCTTT

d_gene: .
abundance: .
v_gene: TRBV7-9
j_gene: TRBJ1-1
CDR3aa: CASSLAHREGAFF
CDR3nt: TGTGCCAGCAGCTTAGCGCACAGGGAGGGAGCTTTCTTT

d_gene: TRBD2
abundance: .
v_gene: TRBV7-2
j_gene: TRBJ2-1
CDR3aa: CASSSGTSMGEQFF
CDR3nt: TGTGCCAGCAGCTCCGGGACTAGCATGGGTGAGCAGTTCTTC

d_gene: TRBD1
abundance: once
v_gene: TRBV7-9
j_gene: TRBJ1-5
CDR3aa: CASSGTGNQPQHF
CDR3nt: TGTGCCAGCAGCGGGACAGGAAATCAGCCCCAGCATTTT

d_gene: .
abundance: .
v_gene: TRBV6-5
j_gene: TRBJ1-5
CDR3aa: CASSYGSGSNQPQHF
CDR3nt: TGTGCCAGCAGTTACGGTTCGGGTAGCAATCAGCCCCAGCATTTT

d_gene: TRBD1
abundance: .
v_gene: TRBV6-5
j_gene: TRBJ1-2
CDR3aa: CASSYSRDRAYTF
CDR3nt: TGTGCCAGCAGTTACTCGAGGGACAGAGCCTACACCTTC

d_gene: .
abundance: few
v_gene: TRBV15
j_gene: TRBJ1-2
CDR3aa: CATSRDRSDYGYTF
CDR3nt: TGTGCCACCAGCAGAGATCGGTCGGACTATGGCTACACCTTC

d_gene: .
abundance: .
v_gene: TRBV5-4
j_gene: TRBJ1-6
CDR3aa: CASSLRGNSPLHF
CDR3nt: TGTGCCAGCAGCTTGAGAGGGAACTCACCCCTCCACTTT

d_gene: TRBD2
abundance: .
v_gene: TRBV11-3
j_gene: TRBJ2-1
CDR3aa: CASSFDGGGSYNEQFF
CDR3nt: TGTGCCAGCAGCTTTGATGGCGGGGGGTCCTACAATGAGCAGTTCTTC

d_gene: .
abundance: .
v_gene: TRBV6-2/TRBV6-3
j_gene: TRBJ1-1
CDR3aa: CASSQQAVNTEAFF
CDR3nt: TGTGCCAGCAGTCAACAGGCAGTGAACACTGAAGCTTTCTTT